Detailed here is one TCR beta chain. As yet, its antigen is unknown. V lost 4 bases and J lost 5; bases outside the gene matches: 8. Germline V gene lookup returns CDR1 MNHEY and CDR2 SMNVEV (reference sequence). This CDR3 spans 15 amino acids. The data were obtained in a study of cytomegalovirus exposure and HLA in healthy donors. Study in general: A later analysis reported the same platform for the 95 to 150 validation repertoires and the roughly 650 first-cohort repertoires. General study results and limits: Among TCR beta chains, those listed as cytomegalovirus-associated numbered over 150. A later analysis found first-cohort TCR clusters tended to co-occur in the approximately 110 validation repertoires.

While the first cohort had several hundred subjects, the donors belonged to the separate validation cohort of roughly 130 subjects. Produced via immunoSEQ multiplex PCR; TCRdb's table is partial and in-frame only. The sample consists of roughly 130,000 clones, around nine tenths of them appearing once. This receptor was obtained from a man younger than 45 in good health and CMV-seronegative. Sequencing was done on a sample of PBMCs. The chain links TRBV27 to TRBJ2-1; 7 nucleotides agree with TRBD2. The CDR3 loop is CASSYPAGRNNEQFF. The CDR3 DNA follows: TGTGCCAGCAGTTACCCAGCGGGAAGGAACAATGAGCAGTTCTTC.